These 17 T cell receptor beta chains originate from one sample sequenced in a study of CD8 T cells in ankylosing spondylitis. MiXCR was run by TCRdb on the 5' RACE reads, yielding one entry per CDR3 protein. The sample holds approximately 300,000 distinct CDR3 sequences; roughly 20% are singletons and the top ten take about 8%. Sequencing was performed on blood, either unsorted or a sorted T cell fraction (not recorded which). The receptor set was obtained from a male donor with ankylosing spondylitis or in good health (not recorded which).

The chain joins TRBV6-2 or TRBV6-3 to TRBJ2-7, with D perhaps matching TRBD1 (5 bases). Germline CDR1 and CDR2: MNHEY and SVGEGT. V was pared by 2 bases and J by 7 bases, with 24 bases between. The CDR3 covers 17 residues. Here the CDR3 DNA reads TGTGCCAGCAGTTACGGGGTCTTCGCTAATCAGGGATGGGAGCAGTACGTC. It yields the protein CASSYGVFANQGWEQYV.

Ten or more counts support this clonotype. The rearrangement uses TRBV10-3 and TRBJ2-5; D call uncertain. The CDR3 runs to 13 residues. Trimming cost V 10 bases and J 4 bases, with 16 bases left between them. Germline V gene lookup returns CDR1 ENHRY and CDR2 SYGVKD. In DNA, the CDR3 is TGTGCCACCAAGGATCAGCTAGGAGAGACCCAGTACTTC. Translation: CATKDQLGETQYF.

There are a few counts of this clonotype. The chain combines TRBV6-1 with TRBJ2-2; D remains ambiguous. There are 10 residues in the CDR3. Deletions cut 10 bases from V and 6 bases from J, with 6 bases between. CDR1 and CDR2 (germline): MNHNS, SASEGT. The CDR3 DNA reads TGTGCCATCTCGGCCGGGGAGCTGTTTTTT. This encodes CAISAGELFF.

This clonotype was counted at least ten times. This sequence joins TRBV7-2 and TRBJ1-1; D is unclear. The V end lost 5 bases, the J end lost 2 bases, and 9 bases lay between the germline ends. CDR1 and CDR2 from the germline V gene are SGHTA and FQGNSA. The CDR3 is 13 residues long. CDR3 in DNA: TGTGCCAGCAGCCCCGCCGTCAACACTGAAGCTTTCTTT. Its translation is CASSPAVNTEAFF.

This clonotype turned up a few times. The chain couples TRBV28 to TRBJ2-2, with 8 nucleotides matching TRBD2. Germline trimming cut 10 bases from V and 6 bases from J; bases unmatched to any gene: 7. The V gene's germline CDR1 is MDHEN and CDR2 SYDVKM. This CDR3 comprises 13 residues. Here the CDR3 reads CATLTTSAGELFF. The CDR3 DNA reads TGTGCCACCCTCACGACTAGCGCCGGGGAGCTGTTTTTT.

The chain employs TRBV5-1 and TRBJ2-7, with TRBD1 matching over 8 bases. The length of the CDR3 is 16 residues. Germline V lookup: CDR1 SGHRS, CDR2 YFSETQ. V shed 0 bases and J 3 bases; nucleotides not matched to a gene: 8. CDR3 coding DNA: TGCGCCAGCAGCTTGGGGACGGACAGGGCACGCTACGAGCAGTACGTC. Translating gives CASSLGTDRARYEQYV.

This rearrangement joins TRBV29-1 to TRBJ2-2; D is undetermined. Germline-derived CDR1 and CDR2 are SQVTM and ANQGSEA. This CDR3 region has 13 residues. The V gene lost 3 bases and the J gene lost 4 bases, with 9 bases spanning the gap. CDR3 nucleotides: TGCAGCGTTGATTCTTCTTTCACCGGGGAGCTGTTTTTT. Amino acid sequence: CSVDSSFTGELFF.

V gene TRBV20-1 combines with J gene TRBJ2-3, with D possibly TRBD1 on 5 matching bases. Germline CDR1 DFQATT, CDR2 SNEGSKA (reference sequence). With 3 bases removed from V and 1 base from J, the gap between germline ends came to 11 bases. The CDR3 runs 14 residues. In DNA, the CDR3 is TGCAGTGCTAGGGTCAGGGTGGGCACAGATACGCAGTATTTT. Its protein product is CSARVRVGTDTQYF.

The chain links TRBV27 to TRBJ1-6; TRBD1 matches at 11 bases. This CDR3 comprises 14 residues. The germline CDR1 and CDR2 sequences are MNHEY and SMNVEV (reference sequence). J gave up 10 bases and V 5 bases, and 4 bases lay outside the gene matches. The CDR3 coding sequence is TGTGCCAGCAGTCCGCGGACAGGGGGCTCACCCCTCCACTTT. Translated, it gives CASSPRTGGSPLHF.

The chain recombines TRBV23-1 with TRBJ2-7; D may be TRBD2 (5 bases). TRBV23-1 is given ORF status, its function remaining uncertain. The CDR3 is 11 amino acids. The ends were cut back, 10 bases at V and 3 bases at J, with 10 bases in the middle. The CDR3 here is CAIIRGYEQYV. CDR3 nucleotide sequence: TGCGCCATTATACGGGGCTACGAGCAGTACGTC.

The chain uses TRBV6-1 and TRBJ1-5, with TRBD1 matching 8 bases. The CDR3 runs to 16 residues. Germline trimming cut 5 bases from V and 2 bases from J; bases unmatched to any gene: 8. Germline assignment: CDR1 MNHNS and CDR2 SASEGT. In DNA, the CDR3 is TGTGCCAGCAGTCCACCCCAGGGGGCCGGCAATCAGCCCCAGCATTTT. Protein sequence: CASSPPQGAGNQPQHF.

This clonotype was found a few times. The conserved closing phenylalanine or tryptophan is absent in this CDR3, likely reflecting a read error. The J gene is TRBJ2-1, the V gene TRBV5-1, with a tentative D call TRBD1 (5 bases). This CDR3 region has 15 residues. CDR1 is SGHRS and CDR2 is YFSETQ in the germline V gene. V lost 3 bases to trimming and J lost 5 bases, with 15 bases between them. The CDR3 region is CASSSLVGHNNEQFL. CDR3 DNA: TGCGCCAGCAGCTCCTTGGTGGGGCACAACAATGAGCAGTTCCTC.

V is TRBV7-8 and J is TRBJ1-6; D is unclear. The CDR3 totals 13 residues. The germline gives CDR1 SGHVS, CDR2 FQNEAQ. V shed 1 base and J shed 8 bases, with 6 bases lying between them. CDR3 DNA: TGTGCCAGCAGCTTAGTGGCCGATTCACCCCTCCACTTT. This sequence encodes CASSLVADSPLHF.

The J gene is TRBJ2-3, the V gene TRBV10-3, with D possibly being TRBD1 or TRBD2 (6 bases each). CDR1 ENHRY and CDR2 SYGVKD come from the germline V gene. The CDR3 spans 16 residues. V was clipped by 5 bases and J by 6 bases, with 21 bases between them. CDR3 amino acids: CAISQTGGGGGDTQYF. CDR3 nucleotides: TGTGCCATCAGTCAGACCGGTGGGGGCGGAGGGGATACGCAGTATTTT.

The V call is TRBV5-1, the J call TRBJ2-3, with D maybe TRBD2 (6 bases). The CDR3 is 15 amino acids. Germline CDR1 SGHRS, CDR2 YFSETQ. Trimming took 2 bases from V and 0 from J, leaving 10 bases between them. CDR3 nucleotide sequence: TGCGCCAGCAGCTTAACTAGCACTAGCACAGATACGCAGTATTTT. This translates into CASSLTSTSTDTQYF.

As concerns this clonotype: One end of the junction fails to match germline, which may point to a read error. This chain uses TRBV15 with TRBJ2-1, with a weak D call TRBD2 (6 bases). CDR1 is LNHNV, CDR2 YYDKDF, per germline (reference sequence). The CDR3 has 16 amino acids. The CDR3 coding sequence is TGTACCACCAGCAGAGATAAGGTTGGAGGGTACAATGAGCAGTTCTTC. This sequence encodes CTTSRDKVGGYNEQFF.

The V call is TRBV27, the J call TRBJ2-7; TRBD2 matches at 16 bases. The CDR3 has 18 residues. V was clipped by 3 bases and J by 2 bases; unmatched bases: 7. The germline CDR1 and CDR2 sequences are MNHEY and SMNVEV (reference sequence). The CDR3 sequence is CASSLIPGLAGGAYEQYV. The CDR3, as DNA: TGTGCCAGCAGTTTGATCCCGGGACTAGCGGGAGGGGCCTACGAGCAGTACGTC.